The entry below describes one TCR beta chain. This specimen comes from a study of shared clonotypes between healthy human individuals. About the research overall: The donors, a couple of women and a few men, were aged 18 to 49.

The V end was cut by 7 bases, the J end by 11 bases, with 11 bases between. CDR3 length: 10 residues. Per the germline V gene, CDR1 is MDHEN and CDR2 is SYDVKM. Over several immunoSEQ plates, each subset's genomic DNA was distributed in even portions. Libraries were prepared by immunoSEQ multiplex PCR; TCRdb keeps only in-frame clonotypes and omits some of them. The sample has roughly 2.5 million clones; 85% to 95% are singletons. The rearrangement uses TRBV28 and TRBJ1-1, with unresolved D. Specimen: naive CD4+ T cells sorted from blood. Subset denoted: CD45RA+ positively selected. The receptor was derived from a man aged 18-30 years in good health. CDR3 protein: CASTGNQAFF. As DNA, the CDR3 is TGTGCCAGCACCGGGAATCAGGCTTTCTTT.